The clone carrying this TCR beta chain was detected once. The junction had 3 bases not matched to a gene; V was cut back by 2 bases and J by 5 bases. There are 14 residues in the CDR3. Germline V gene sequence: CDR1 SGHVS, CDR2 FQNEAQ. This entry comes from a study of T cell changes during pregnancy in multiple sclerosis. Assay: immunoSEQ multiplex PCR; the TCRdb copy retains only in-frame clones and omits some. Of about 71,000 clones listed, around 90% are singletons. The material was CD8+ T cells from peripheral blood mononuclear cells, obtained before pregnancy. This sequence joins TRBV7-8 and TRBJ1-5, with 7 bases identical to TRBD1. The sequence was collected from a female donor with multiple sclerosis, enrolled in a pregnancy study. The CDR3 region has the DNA TGTGCCAGCAGCTTATACAGGGGTGATCAGCCCCAGCATTTT. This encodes CASSLYRGDQPQHF.